One T cell receptor beta chain is described in this entry. This sample is drawn from a study of tissue T cells after allogeneic stem cell transplantation. This CDR3 comprises 14 residues. CDR1 and CDR2 (germline): KGHSH, LQKENI. The V and J ends lost 8 bases and 2 bases respectively, with 14 bases between them. TCRdb's table, derived via immunoSEQ multiplex PCR, lists solely in-frame clones and lacks some. The data hold 5,000 to 6,500 clones, with more than 55% observed a single time. Sample: duodenum tissue, taken at autopsy. This rearrangement joins TRBV18 to TRBJ2-3; D is unresolved. The TCR sequence derives from a woman between 18 and 49 years old with breast cancer. CDR3 region: CASASLTNTDTQYF. The CDR3 nucleotides are TGTGCCAGCGCCAGCCTAACCAACACAGATACGCAGTATTTT. Full variable domain (rest looked up from reference TRBV18 and TRBJ2-3): NAGVMQNPRHLVRRRGQEARLRCSPMKGHSHVYWYRQLPEEGLKFMVYLQKENIIDESGMPKERFSAEFPKEGPSILRIQQVVRGDSAAYFCASASLTNTDTQYFGPGTRLTVL.